Detailed here is one T cell receptor beta chain. This clone has just a few counts. Its antigen has not been determined. Base qualities are not provided; no much larger clone lies one nucleotide away. At diagnosis, tumor, uninvolved tumor-adjacent lung and peripheral blood were collected and then preserved as a mix of FFPE and fresh-frozen material. For TCR repertoire profiling, the blood samples were analyzed as peripheral blood mononuclear cells. The data stem from a study of T cells in localized non-small cell lung cancer (dated by TCRdb to 2020 to 2022). As for the study more broadly: T cell repertoires of approximately 250 early-stage NSCLC patients were analyzed, with tumors being compared against uninvolved tumor-adjacent lungs. The cohort was made up of hundreds of treatment-naive NSCLC patients whose localized lung tumors had been resected. A mean age of approximately 66 years was recorded for the NSCLC patients, of whom more than 120 were male and 85 to 110 were female.

Including the terminal cysteine and phenylalanine, the CDR3 comprises 15 residues. Just the 45-base CDR3 DNA is kept, in frame starting at base 1. CDR1 and CDR2 are read off the germline V gene (reference sequence) as LNHDA and SQIVND. V and J are trimmed by 5 bases and 6 bases, and the gene matches miss 5 bases of the junction. The paper's findings and limits, for the study overall: Longer overall survival was associated with higher blood T cell density, whereas shorter survival was associated with higher adjacent-lung clonality. Multi-region tumor sequencing was not performed, so intratumor heterogeneity could not be excluded. Uninvolved tumor-adjacent lung showed the highest T cell clonality, higher than tumor, which suggests more focused antigenic responses in the uninvolved tumor-adjacent lung. Since the design was exploratory, TCR variables were selected using unadjusted p-values with no false-discovery rate correction. A median of about 53 of the top 100 tumor clones were detected in paired uninvolved adjacent lung, and 28 of these tumor clones were also found among the top 100 clones of the paired uninvolved adjacent lung.

TCR beta CDR3 regions were sequenced from DNA using the immunoSEQ Assay. Concerning the study's data processing: T cell density was computed as TCR beta template counts normalized to usable DNA estimated by amplifying housekeeping genes. Richness was estimated using the preseqR package, with extrapolation to 400,000 templates for PBMC samples and to 120,000 templates for tissue samples. Clonality was defined by subtracting Pielou's evenness from one. Tissue-enriched TCRs were identified through differential abundance testing performed on productive amino-acid clonotypes, with a minimum total count of 5 and an alpha of 0.1. The Jaccard Index and the Morisita Overlap Index were used to measure how much the repertoires overlapped between compartments. GLIPH clustered TCR beta CDR3s with public tetramer-defined viral CDR3s; viral motifs required at least three viral sequences plus V-gene enrichment. The table was pulled from immuneACCESS by TCRdb, which kept in-frame rearrangements only. Such tables lose some clones; where checked, under half of the loss comes from unresolved V genes, and the rest has no known cause. V and J calls and clone size follow that table, whereas D and trimming were derived from the DNA. Across this sample there are fewer than 20,000 clones, with approximately 87% seen only once. About 30% of the sample goes to the ten largest clones.

The sequence derives from a male donor older than 55 with stage II lung adenocarcinoma. The chain uses TRBV19 and TRBJ1-5, and TRBD1 aligns with 12 junction nucleotides. The sample was peripheral blood mononuclear cells, taken before any cancer treatment. The nucleotide sequence is given as TGTGCCAGTAGTCAGGGACAGGGGGCGGCTCAGCCCCAGCATTTT. This yields the protein CASSQGQGAAQPQHF.